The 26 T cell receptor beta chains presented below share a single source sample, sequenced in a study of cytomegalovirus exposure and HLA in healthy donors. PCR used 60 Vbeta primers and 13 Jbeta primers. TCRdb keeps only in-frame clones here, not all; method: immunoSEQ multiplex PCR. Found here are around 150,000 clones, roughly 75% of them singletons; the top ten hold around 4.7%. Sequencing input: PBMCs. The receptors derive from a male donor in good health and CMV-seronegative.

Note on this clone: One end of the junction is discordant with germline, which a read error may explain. CDR3 protein: CVSSLAAGLGYEQYF. The CDR3, as DNA: TGCGTCAGCAGCTTGGCCGCGGGACTAGGTTACGAGCAGTACTTC. This chain links TRBV5-1 with TRBJ2-7; 8 nucleotides line up with TRBD2. Looked up from germline, CDR1 is SGHRS and CDR2 is YFSETQ. CDR3 length: 15 residues.

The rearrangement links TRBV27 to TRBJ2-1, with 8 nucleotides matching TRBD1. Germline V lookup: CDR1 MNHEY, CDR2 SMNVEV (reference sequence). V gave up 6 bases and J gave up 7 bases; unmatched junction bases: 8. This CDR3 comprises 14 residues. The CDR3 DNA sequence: TGTGCCAGCAGGGCTCCTTACAGGGGGAATGAGCAGTTCTTC. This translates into CASRAPYRGNEQFF.

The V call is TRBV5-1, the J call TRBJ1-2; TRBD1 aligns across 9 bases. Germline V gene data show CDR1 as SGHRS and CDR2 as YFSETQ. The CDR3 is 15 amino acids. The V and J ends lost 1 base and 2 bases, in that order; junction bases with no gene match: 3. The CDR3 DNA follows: TGCGCCAGCAGCTTGACCGGGACAGGGAACTATGGCTACACCTTC. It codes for CASSLTGTGNYGYTF.

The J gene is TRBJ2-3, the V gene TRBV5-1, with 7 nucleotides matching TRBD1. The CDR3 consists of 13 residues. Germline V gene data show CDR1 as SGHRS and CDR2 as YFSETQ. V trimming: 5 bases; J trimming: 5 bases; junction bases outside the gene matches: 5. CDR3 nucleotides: TGCGCCAGCAGAACACAGGGGAGAGATACGCAGTATTTT. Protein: CASRTQGRDTQYF.

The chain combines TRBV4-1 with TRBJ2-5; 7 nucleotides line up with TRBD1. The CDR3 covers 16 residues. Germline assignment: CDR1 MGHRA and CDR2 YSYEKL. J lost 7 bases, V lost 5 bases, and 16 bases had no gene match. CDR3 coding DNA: TGCGCCAGCAGCTATCGTCCGGGACAGACTGATAGGACCCAGTACTTC. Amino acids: CASSYRPGQTDRTQYF.

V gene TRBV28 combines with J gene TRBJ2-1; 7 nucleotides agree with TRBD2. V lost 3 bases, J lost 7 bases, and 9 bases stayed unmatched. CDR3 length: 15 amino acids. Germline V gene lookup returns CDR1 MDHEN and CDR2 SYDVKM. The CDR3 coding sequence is TGTGCCAGCAGTTTGGGCGCGGCGGGAGAGAATGAGCAGTTCTTC. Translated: CASSLGAAGENEQFF.

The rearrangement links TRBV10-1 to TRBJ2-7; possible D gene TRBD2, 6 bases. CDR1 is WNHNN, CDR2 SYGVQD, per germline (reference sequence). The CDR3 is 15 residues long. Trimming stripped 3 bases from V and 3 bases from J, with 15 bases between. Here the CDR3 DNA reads TGCGCCAGCAGTGAAAGAGAGCGGGTCGGCTACGAGCAGTACTTC. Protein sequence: CASSERERVGYEQYF.

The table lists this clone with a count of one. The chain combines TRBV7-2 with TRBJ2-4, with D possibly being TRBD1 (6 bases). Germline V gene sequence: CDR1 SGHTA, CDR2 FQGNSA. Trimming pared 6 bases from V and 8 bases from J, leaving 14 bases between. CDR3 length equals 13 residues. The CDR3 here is CASRITGSHIQYF. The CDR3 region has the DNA TGTGCCAGCAGAATTACAGGGTCCCACATTCAGTACTTC.

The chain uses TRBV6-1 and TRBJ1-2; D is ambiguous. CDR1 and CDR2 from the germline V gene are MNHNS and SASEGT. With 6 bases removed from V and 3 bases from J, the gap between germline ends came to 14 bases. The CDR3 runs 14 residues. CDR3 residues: CASSVQRGDYGYTF. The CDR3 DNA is TGTGCCAGCAGCGTACAGCGGGGAGACTATGGCTACACCTTC.

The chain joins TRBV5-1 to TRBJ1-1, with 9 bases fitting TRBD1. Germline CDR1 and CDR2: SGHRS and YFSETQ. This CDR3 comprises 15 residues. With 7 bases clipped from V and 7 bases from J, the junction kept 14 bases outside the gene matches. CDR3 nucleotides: TGCGCCAGCGTCCGCGACATCGGGGGACAGGGTGAAGCTTTCTTT. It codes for CASVRDIGGQGEAFF.

The DNA for the CDR3 is TGTGCCAGCAGTGACTCGACTAGCGGGGGGGCCGGGGAGCTGTTTTTT. Protein sequence: CASSDSTSGGAGELFF. The rearrangement links TRBV6-4 to TRBJ2-2; 14 nucleotides agree with TRBD2. Germline V CDR1 and CDR2: MRHNA, SNTAGT. J lost 6 bases, V lost 0 bases, and 0 bases had no gene match. CDR3 length: 16 residues.

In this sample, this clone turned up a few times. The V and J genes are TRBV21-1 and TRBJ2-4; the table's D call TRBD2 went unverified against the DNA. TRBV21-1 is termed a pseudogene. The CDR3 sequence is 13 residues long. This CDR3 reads CASSKGVGAIQYF. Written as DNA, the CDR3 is TGTGCCAGCAGCAAAGGAGTGGGAGCCATTCAGTACTTC.

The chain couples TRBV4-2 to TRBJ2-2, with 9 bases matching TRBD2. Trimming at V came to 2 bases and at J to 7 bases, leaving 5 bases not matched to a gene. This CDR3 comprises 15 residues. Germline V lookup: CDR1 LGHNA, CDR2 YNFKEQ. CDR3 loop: CASSQLAGEVGELFF. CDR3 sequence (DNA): TGTGCCAGCAGCCAATTAGCGGGAGAAGTCGGGGAGCTGTTTTTT.

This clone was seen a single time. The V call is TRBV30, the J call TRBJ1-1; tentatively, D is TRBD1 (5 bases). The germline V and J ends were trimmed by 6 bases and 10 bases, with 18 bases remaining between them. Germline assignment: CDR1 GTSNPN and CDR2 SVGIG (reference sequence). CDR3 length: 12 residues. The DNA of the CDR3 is TGTGCCTGCCCCCTGGCGGGGCAAAGAGCTTTCTTT. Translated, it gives CACPLAGQRAFF. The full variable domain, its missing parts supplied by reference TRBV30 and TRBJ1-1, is SQTIHQWPATLVQPVGSPLSLECTVEGTSNPNLYWYRQAAGRGLQLLFYSVGIGQISSEVPQNLSASRPQDRQFILSSKKLLLSDSGFYLCACPLAGQRAFFGQGTRLTVV.

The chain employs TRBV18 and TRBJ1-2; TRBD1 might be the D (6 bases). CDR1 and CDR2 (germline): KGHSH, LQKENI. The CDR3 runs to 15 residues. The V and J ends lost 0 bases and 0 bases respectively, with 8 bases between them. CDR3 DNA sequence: TGTGCCAGCTCACCACCGGGACAAGCTAACTATGGCTACACCTTC. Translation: CASSPPGQANYGYTF. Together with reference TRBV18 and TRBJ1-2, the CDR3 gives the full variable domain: NAGVMQNPRHLVRRRGQEARLRCSPMKGHSHVYWYRQLPEEGLKFMVYLQKENIIDESGMPKERFSAEFPKEGPSILRIQQVVRGDSAAYFCASSPPGQANYGYTFGSGTRLTVV.

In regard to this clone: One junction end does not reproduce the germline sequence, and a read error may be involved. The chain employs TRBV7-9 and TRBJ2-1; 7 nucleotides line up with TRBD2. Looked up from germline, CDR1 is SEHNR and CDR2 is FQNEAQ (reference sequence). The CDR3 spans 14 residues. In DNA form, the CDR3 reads TGTTCCAGCAGCCAAAGCGGGGTTCACAATGAGCAGTTCTTC. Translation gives CSSSQSGVHNEQFF.

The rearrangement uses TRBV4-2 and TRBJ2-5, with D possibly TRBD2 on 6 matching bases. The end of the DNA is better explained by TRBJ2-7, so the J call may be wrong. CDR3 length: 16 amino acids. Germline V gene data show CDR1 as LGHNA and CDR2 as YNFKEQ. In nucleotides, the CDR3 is TGTGCCAGCAGCCCTAGGAGGGGAGGCCCGACCTACGAGCAGTACTTC. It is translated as CASSPRRGGPTYEQYF.

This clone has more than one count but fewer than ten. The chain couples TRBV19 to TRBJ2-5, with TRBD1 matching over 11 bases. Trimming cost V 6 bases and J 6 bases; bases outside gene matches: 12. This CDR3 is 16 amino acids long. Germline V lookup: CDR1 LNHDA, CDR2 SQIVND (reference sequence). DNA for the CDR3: TGTGCCAGTAGCACCTCACAGGGACAGGGGGGAAAGACCCAGTACTTC. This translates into CASSTSQGQGGKTQYF.

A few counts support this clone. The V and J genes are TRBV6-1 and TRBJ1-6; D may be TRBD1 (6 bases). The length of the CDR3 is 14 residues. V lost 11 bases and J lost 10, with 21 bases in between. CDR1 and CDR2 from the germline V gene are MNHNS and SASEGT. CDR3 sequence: CAGTSQTGSSPLHF. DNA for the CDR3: TGTGCCGGGACCAGTCAGACAGGTAGCTCACCCCTCCACTTT.

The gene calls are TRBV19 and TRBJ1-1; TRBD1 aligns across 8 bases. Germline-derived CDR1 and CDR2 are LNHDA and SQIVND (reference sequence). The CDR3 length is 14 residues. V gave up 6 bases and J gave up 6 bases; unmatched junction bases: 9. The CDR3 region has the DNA TGTGCCAGTAGCAAGGACAGGGTGGCCGCTGAAGCTTTCTTT. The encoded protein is CASSKDRVAAEAFF.

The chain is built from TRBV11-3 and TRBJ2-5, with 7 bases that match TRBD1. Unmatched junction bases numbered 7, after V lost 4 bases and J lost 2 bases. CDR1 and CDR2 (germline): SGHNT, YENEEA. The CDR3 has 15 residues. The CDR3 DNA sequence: TGTGCCAGCAGCTCAGGGGGTGCGGATCAAGAGACCCAGTACTTC. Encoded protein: CASSSGGADQETQYF.

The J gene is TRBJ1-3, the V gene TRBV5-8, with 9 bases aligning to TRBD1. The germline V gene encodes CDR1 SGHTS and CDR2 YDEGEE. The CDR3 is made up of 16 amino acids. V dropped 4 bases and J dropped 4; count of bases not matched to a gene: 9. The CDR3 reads CASSARDRVLGNTIYF. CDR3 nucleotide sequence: TGTGCCAGCAGCGCCCGGGACAGGGTTCTCGGAAACACCATATATTTT.

CDR3 in amino acids: CASSARQGRRNTEAFF. The CDR3 DNA is TGTGCCAGTAGTGCCCGGCAGGGGCGTAGAAACACTGAAGCTTTCTTT. This chain joins TRBV19 and TRBJ1-1, with D possibly being TRBD1 (6 bases). Germline loops: CDR1 LNHDA, CDR2 SQIVND (reference sequence). This CDR3 spans 16 amino acids. V shed 5 bases and J shed 2 bases, with 18 bases lying between them.

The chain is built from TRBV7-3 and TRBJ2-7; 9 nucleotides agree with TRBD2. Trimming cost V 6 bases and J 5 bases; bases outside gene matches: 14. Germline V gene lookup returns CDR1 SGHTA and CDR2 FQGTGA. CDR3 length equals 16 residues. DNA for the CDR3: TGTGCCAGCAGTTTCTCCGGAGTAGCGGGAGTTAACGAGCAGTACTTC. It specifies CASSFSGVAGVNEQYF.

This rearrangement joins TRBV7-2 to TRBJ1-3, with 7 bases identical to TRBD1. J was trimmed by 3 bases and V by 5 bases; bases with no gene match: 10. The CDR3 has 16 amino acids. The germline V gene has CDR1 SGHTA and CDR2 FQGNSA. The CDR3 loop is CASSPSGGGSGNTIYF. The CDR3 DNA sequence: TGTGCCAGCAGCCCTAGTGGAGGGGGCAGTGGAAACACCATATATTTT. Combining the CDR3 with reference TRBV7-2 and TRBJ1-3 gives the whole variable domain GAGVSQSPSNKVTEKGKDVELRCDPISGHTALYWYRQSLGQGLEFLIYFQGNSAPDKSGLPSDRFSAERTGGSVSTLTIQRTQQEDSAVYLCASSPSGGGSGNTIYFGEGSWLTVV.

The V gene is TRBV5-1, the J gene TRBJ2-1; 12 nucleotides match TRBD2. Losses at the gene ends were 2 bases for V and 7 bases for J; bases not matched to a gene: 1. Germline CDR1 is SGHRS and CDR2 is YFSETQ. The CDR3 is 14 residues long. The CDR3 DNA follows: TGCGCCAGCAGCTTACTAGCGGGGGGAAATGAGCAGTTCTTC. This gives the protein CASSLLAGGNEQFF. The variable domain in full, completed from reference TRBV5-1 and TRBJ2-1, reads KAGVTQTPRYLIKTRGQQVTLSCSPISGHRSVSWYQQTPGQGLQFLFEYFSETQRNKGNFPGRFSGRQFSNSRSEMNVSTLELGDSALYLCASSLLAGGNEQFFGPGTRLTVL.